The entry below describes one T cell receptor (beta chain). This specimen belongs to a study of blood T cell repertoires in COVID-19. Study background: T cells, B-cell-depleted T cells, or PBMCs provided the cDNA or gDNA that served as material.

This CDR3 is built from 15 residues. After removal of 8 bases from V and 6 bases from J, the junction contained 13 bases not matched to a gene. CDR1 and CDR2 (germline): MDHEN, SYDVKM. Original analysis: Estimation of nucleated cell counts was performed using reference gene primer amplification. Sequencing used immunoSEQ multiplex PCR; TCRdb keeps in-frame clones, though not all of them. V, J and clone size reflect that table, while D and trimming were determined from the DNA. The top ten clones hold around 3.4% of a sample with 140,000 to 150,000 clones, 75% to 85% of them seen once. Material for sequencing was peripheral blood. The V call is TRBV28, the J call TRBJ2-1; 7 bases match TRBD2. The sequence came from a man aged 70 or older who had recovered from COVID-19. CDR3 in amino acids: CASRGAGEGSNEQFF. The CDR3, as DNA: TGTGCCAGCCGCGGGGCGGGAGAGGGGTCCAATGAGCAGTTCTTC.